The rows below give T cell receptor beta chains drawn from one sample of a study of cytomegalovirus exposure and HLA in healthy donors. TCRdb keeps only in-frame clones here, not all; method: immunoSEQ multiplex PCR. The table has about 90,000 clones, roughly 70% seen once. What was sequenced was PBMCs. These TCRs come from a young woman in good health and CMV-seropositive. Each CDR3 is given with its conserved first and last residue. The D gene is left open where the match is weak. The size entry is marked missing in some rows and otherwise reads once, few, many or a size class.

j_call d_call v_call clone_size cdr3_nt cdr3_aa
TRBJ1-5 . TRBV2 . TGTGCCAGCAGCTTAAGACAGGCTTATAGCAATCAGCCCCAGCATTTT CASSLRQAYSNQPQHF
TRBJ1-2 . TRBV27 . TGTGCCAGCAGTTTGCTAAAGGGGGGGTTCCCCTATGGCTACACCTTC CASSLLKGGFPYGYTF
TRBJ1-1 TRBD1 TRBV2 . TGTGCCAGCAGAAGACAGGGGAACACTGAAGCTTTCTTT CASRRQGNTEAFF
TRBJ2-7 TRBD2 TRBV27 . TGTGCCAGCAGTACCAGTCCTAGCGGACCAAACTACGAGCAGTACTTC CASSTSPSGPNYEQYF
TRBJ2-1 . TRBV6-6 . TGTGCCAGCAGTTACACGGGACTTTCTAATGAGCAGTTCTTC CASSYTGLSNEQFF
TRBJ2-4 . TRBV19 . TGTGCCAGTACCGACAGGGCCAAAAACATTCAGTACTTC CASTDRAKNIQYF
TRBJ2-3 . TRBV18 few TGTGCCAGCTCACCACCTTGGGCCGGAACTAGCACAGATACGCAGTATTTT CASSPPWAGTSTDTQYF
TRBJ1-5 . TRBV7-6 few TGTGCCAGCAGCCAAACACAGGGTTCGCCCCAGCATTTT CASSQTQGSPQHF
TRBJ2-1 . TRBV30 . TGTGCCTGGAGTGTAAAGAGTGGGGAGTCGAATGAGCAGTTCTTC CAWSVKSGESNEQFF
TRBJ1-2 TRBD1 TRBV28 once TGTGCCAGCAGTTTATACGGGACAGCTACTAACTATGGCTACACCTTC CASSLYGTATNYGYTF